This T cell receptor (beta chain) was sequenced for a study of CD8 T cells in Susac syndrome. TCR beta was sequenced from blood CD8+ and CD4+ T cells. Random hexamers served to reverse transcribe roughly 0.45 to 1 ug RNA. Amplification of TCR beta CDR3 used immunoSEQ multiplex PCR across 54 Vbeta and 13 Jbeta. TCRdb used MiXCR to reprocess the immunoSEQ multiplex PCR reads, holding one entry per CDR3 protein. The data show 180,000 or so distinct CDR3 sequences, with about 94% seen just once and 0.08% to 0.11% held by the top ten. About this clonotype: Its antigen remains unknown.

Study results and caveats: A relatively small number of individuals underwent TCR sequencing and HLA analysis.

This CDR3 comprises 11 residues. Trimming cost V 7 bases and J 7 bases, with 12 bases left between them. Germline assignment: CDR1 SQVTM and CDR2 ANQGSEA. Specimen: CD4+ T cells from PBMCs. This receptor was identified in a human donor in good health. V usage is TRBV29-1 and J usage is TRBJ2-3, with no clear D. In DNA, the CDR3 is TGCAGCGCCCACCCTGGGAATACGCAGTATTTT. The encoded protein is CSAHPGNTQYF.